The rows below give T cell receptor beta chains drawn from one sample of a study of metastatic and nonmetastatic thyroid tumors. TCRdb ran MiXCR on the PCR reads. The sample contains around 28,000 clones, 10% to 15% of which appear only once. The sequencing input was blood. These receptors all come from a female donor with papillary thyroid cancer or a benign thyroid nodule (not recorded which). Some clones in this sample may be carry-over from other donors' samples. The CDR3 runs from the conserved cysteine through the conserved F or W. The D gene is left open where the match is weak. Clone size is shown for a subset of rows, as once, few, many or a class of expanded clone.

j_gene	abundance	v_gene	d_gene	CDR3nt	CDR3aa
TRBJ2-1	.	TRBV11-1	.	TGTGCCAGCAGCTCATCCCAGATGACTCGTCGGGGATACAATGAGCAGTTCTTC	CASSSSQMTRRGYNEQFF
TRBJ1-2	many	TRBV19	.	TGTGCCAGTAGTATAGAGGCGGTCAGAGGTGGCTACACCTTC	CASSIEAVRGGYTF
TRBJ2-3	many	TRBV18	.	TGTGCCAGCTCACTAAGTCGCAGGGAGCAGTATTTT	CASSLSRREQYF
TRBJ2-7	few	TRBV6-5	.	TGTGCCAGCAGTTACCCCACATACCCGGTACTGGGCTACGAGCAGTACTTC	CASSYPTYPVLGYEQYF
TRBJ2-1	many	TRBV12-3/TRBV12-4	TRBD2	TGTGCCAGCAGTCTAGCGGGAGGGGGGTACAATGAGCAGTTCTTC	CASSLAGGGYNEQFF
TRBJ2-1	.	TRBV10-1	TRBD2	TGCGCCAGCAGCACCGGTACTAGCGGTAGTATTGATGAGCAGTTCTTC	CASSTGTSGSIDEQFF
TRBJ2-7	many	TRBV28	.	TGTGCCAGCACCGATGGAGGAGGGGTCTACGAGCAGTACTTC	CASTDGGGVYEQYF
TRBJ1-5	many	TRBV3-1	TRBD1	TGTGCCAGCAGCCAAGAGGGGACAGGGTATCAGCCCCAGCATTTT	CASSQEGTGYQPQHF
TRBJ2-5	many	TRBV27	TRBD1	TGTGCCAGCCGAGGGGGCGTGGGAAAGACCCAGTACTTC	CASRGGVGKTQYF
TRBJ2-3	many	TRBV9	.	TGTGCCAGCAGTCCTGGGGCCGGAGACACAGATACGCAGTATTTT	CASSPGAGDTDTQYF
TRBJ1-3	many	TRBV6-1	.	TGTGCCAGCAGTGAGCACAGCTCTGGAAACACCATATATTTT	CASSEHSSGNTIYF
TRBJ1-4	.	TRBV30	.	TGTGCCTGGAGTGTCTCGGGTGAAAAACTGTTTTTT	CAWSVSGEKLFF
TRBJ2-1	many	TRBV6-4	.	TGTGCCAGCAGTGACGGGACACAGGGCAATGAGCAGTTCTTC	CASSDGTQGNEQFF